These T cell receptor beta chains were read from a single sample in a study of regulatory T cells in long-lasting Graves disease. TCRdb used MiXCR to reprocess the multiplex PCR reads, holding one entry per CDR3 protein. In the table there are about 430,000 distinct CDR3 sequences, 21% of which are singletons. Sequenced here: peripheral blood mononuclear cells (PBMCs), sampled when the disease was refractory, from a patient treated with antithyroid drugs. These receptors all come from a female donor with Graves disease. The CDR3 runs from the conserved cysteine through the conserved F or W. D genes are given only for firm matches. Size tells how often a clone was seen (once, few, many) or the class of an expanded clone, and some rows leave it out.

CDR3nt	CDR3aa	abundance	v_gene	j_gene	d_gene
TGTGCCAGCAGTTACCAAAAGATGAGTGGCTACACCTTC	CASSYQKMSGYTF	many	TRBV6-5	TRBJ1-2	NA
TGTGCCAGCAGCCCAGAATCTAACTATGGCTACACCTTC	CASSPESNYGYTF	many	TRBV3-1	TRBJ1-2	NA
TGTGCCAGCAGTTACAGATCAGGCTTGAGGGGAAAACTGTTTTTT	CASSYRSGLRGKLFF	many	TRBV6-5	TRBJ1-4	NA
TGCGCCAGCAGCTTGGCCACGGGGGGGAACACCGGGGAGCTGTTTTTT	CASSLATGGNTGELFF	many	TRBV5-1	TRBJ2-2	TRBD2
TGTGCCAGCAGTGATGGCAGCAGTCTTAATCAGCCCCAGCATTTT	CASSDGSSLNQPQHF	few	TRBV25-1	TRBJ1-5	NA
TGCAGTGCTAGAGATGAGGGACAGGGCCCCCAGCCCCAGCATTTT	CSARDEGQGPQPQHF	many	TRBV20-1	TRBJ1-5	TRBD1
TGTGCCAGCAGTGGAACTAGTTGGATCTCCTACGAGCAGTACTTC	CASSGTSWISYEQYF	NA	TRBV2	TRBJ2-7	NA
TGTGCCAGCTCACGGGTCAGGGAACAGCCCCAGCATTTT	CASSRVREQPQHF	NA	TRBV18	TRBJ1-5	NA
TGTGCCAGCAGCCCGAGGGACGGAGAGACCCAGTACTTC	CASSPRDGETQYF	NA	TRBV5-8	TRBJ2-5	NA
TGTGCCAGCAGCGTGCTAGGAGGGGAGGGCATAGCCGGGGAGCTGTTTTTT	CASSVLGGEGIAGELFF	few	TRBV7-3	TRBJ2-2	TRBD2
TGTGCCATCTTATCGGGAGGGACCTACGAGCAGTACTTC	CAILSGGTYEQYF	many	TRBV10-3	TRBJ2-7	TRBD2
TGTGCCAGCAGCTTTCCCGGGCCAGAGACCCAGTACTTC	CASSFPGPETQYF	few	TRBV7-9	TRBJ2-5	NA
TGCAATGCTAGAGATGAGGGGCGGCCCCAGCATTTT	CNARDEGRPQHF	NA	TRBV20-1	TRBJ1-5	NA
TGCGCCAGCAGCTTGGTTCCCCAGGGGGGTGCTGAAAAACTGTTTTTT	CASSLVPQGGAEKLFF	many	TRBV5-1	TRBJ1-4	TRBD1
TGCAGTGCTAGAGAGGAGGCCAGGGGTCGATATGGCTACACCTTC	CSAREEARGRYGYTF	few	TRBV20-1	TRBJ1-2	NA
TGCAGTGCTAGACCGGCAGCCTACGAGCAGCACTTC	CSARPAAYEQHF	NA	TRBV20-1	TRBJ2-7	NA
TGTGCCAGCAGCTTAGATGCAGTCCAAGAGACCCAGTACTTC	CASSLDAVQETQYF	many	TRBV11-2	TRBJ2-5	NA
TGTGCCAGCAGCTTAACCCCTAGCGGGAGGGCCGTTACGCAGTATTTT	CASSLTPSGRAVTQYF	NA	TRBV7-3	TRBJ2-3	TRBD2
TGTGCCAGTACCACGAGCGGGATGGGCAAAAACATTCAGTACTTC	CASTTSGMGKNIQYF	NA	TRBV19	TRBJ2-4	TRBD2
TGTGCCAGCAGCAGGACTAGCGGGAGCCCCTACGAGCAGTACTTC	CASSRTSGSPYEQYF	many	TRBV7-9	TRBJ2-7	TRBD2
TGTGCCAGCAGCCCCGGGGGCATGATGAACACTGAAGCTTTCTTT	CASSPGGMMNTEAFF	many	TRBV12-3/TRBV12-4	TRBJ1-1	NA
TGTGCCAGCAGTATAACCCCTAACACTGAAGCTTTCTTT	CASSITPNTEAFF	many	TRBV28	TRBJ1-1	NA